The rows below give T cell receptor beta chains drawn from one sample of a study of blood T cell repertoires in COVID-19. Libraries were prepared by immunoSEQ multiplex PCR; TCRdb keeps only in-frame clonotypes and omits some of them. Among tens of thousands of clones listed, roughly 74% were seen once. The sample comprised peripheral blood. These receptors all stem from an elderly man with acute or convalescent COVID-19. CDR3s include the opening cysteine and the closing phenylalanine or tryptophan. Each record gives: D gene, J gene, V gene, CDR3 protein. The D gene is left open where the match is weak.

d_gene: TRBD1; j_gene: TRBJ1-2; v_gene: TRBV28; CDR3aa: CASKETGLMGNGYTF
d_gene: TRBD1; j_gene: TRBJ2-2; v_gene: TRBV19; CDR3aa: CASLAYVGQGGGELFF
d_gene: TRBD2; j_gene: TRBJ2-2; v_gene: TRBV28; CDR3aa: CASSPTSGIRTGELFF
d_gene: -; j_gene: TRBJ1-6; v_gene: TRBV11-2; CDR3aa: CASSLAGFNSPLHF
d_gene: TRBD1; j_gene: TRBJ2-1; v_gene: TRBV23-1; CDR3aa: CAGFDRAQMVRNEQFF
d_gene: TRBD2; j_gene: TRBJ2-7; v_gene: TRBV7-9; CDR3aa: CASSLGTSGTHEQYF
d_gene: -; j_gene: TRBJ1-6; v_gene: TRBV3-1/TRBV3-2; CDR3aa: CASSQGQVNSPLHF
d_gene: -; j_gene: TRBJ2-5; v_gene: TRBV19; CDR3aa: CASSTLGRGGETQYF
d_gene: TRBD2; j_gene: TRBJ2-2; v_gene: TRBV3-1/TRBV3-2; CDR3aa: CASSLSGMFTGELFF
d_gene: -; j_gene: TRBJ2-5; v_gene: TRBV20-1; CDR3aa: CSAEGTSQYF
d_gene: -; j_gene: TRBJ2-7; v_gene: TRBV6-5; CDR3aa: CASSYFSDYEQYF
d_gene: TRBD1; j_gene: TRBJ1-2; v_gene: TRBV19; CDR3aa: CAAQGQRYGYTF
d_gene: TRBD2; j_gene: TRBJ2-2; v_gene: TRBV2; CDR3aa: CASSRTSRGELFF
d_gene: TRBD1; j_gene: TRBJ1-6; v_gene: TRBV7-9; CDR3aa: CASSLGQVYNSPLHF
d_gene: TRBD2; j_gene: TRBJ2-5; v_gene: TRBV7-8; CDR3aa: CASSDRTSGRWKTQYF
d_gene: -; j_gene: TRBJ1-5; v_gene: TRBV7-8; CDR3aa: CASSLAPHSNQPQHF
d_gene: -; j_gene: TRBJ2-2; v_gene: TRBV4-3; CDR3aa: CASSQFRALRNTGELFF
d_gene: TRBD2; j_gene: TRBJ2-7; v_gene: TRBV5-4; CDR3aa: CASSPRGGTSSYEQYF
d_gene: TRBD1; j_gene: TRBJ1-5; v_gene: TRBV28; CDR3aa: CASSLDRVNQPQHF
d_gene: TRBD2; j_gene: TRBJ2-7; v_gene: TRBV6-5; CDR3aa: CASSLRTSGYEQYF
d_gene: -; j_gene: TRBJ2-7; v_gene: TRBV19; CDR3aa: CASSRQVTSYEQYF
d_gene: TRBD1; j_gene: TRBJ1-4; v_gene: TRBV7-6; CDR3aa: CASSYFGTGGEKLFF
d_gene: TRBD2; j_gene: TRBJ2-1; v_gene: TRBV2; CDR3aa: CASRGLAGRNEQFF
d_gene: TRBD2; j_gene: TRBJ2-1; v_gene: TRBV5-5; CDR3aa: CASSVRTSGTHNEQFF
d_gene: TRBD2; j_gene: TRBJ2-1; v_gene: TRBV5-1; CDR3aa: CASSFGSGRVDEQFF
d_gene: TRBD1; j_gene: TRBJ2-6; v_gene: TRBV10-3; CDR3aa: CAIRAGTGAISSGANVLTF
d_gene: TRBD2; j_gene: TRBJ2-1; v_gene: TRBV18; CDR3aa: CASSPRTSGRANEQFF
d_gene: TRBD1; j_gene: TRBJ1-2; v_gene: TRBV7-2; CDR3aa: CASSLDRGGYGYTF